This record concerns one T cell receptor (beta chain) sequence. The V end lost 6 bases, the J end lost 5 bases, and 14 bases lay between the germline ends. Germline V CDR1 and CDR2: MNHEY, SMNVEV (reference sequence). This CDR3 contains 13 residues. The repertoire was sequenced with immunoSEQ multiplex PCR; TCRdb's copy has only in-frame clones and lacks some. The repertoire consists of under 2,000,000 clones, with about 95% occurring once and the leading ten covering less than 1.5%. This sample is drawn from a study of shared clonotypes between healthy human individuals. Looking at the study overall: The cohort comprised a couple of women and a few men. Their ages spanned 18 to 49 years. Per donor, CD8 memory used one plate, CD8 naive used two, CD4 memory used three and CD4 naive used three.

Naive CD8 cells lacked CD45RO, underwent positive selection for CCR7 and left out terminally differentiated effector memory CD45RA+ cells. Sample: naive CD8+ T cells sorted from blood. This receptor was obtained from a man between 18 and 29 years old in good health. This chain links TRBV27 with TRBJ2-7, with D perhaps matching TRBD1 (6 bases). As DNA, the CDR3 is TGTGCCAGCAGCCTTTCACAGGGAAACGAGCAGTACTTC. Protein: CASSLSQGNEQYF.